This T cell receptor beta chain stems from a study of blood T cell repertoires in COVID-19 (dated by TCRdb to 2018 to 2021). Describing the broader study: The collaborator samples originated in the United States, Italy and Spain and spanned the acute and convalescent phases of COVID-19. The prospective study material was composed of cDNA or gDNA derived from T cells, B-cell-depleted T cells, or PBMCs. The dataset comprised deeply sampled blood TCRbeta repertoires from subjects exposed to, actively infected with, or recovered from COVID-19. The repertoires were made available in a free public database intended to serve as a resource for research on the immune response to SARS-CoV-2. The samples were drawn from the first 160 participants of the ongoing ImmuneRACE study and from 950 to 1,500 subjects provided by 6 global collaborators. The sample metadata nearly always contained a de-identified subject ID, COVID-19 status, age in years and sex. Where HLA class I and class II types were available, the types were taken from metadata supplied by the sample provider, not from assay-based typing. Study-wide findings and limitations: How much clinical and demographic metadata was included differed by source and by participant, and the metadata was provided uncurated.

Sequences MNHNS (CDR1) and SASEGT (CDR2) are obtained from the germline V gene. The CDR3 contains 16 residues, cysteine and phenylalanine counted. Solely the CDR3 DNA is kept, with 48 bases framed from the first base. V ends up 4 bases short and J 6 bases short, with an unmatched junction base count of 9. The immunoSEQ Assay, a bias-controlled multiplex PCR, was used to amplify TCRbeta CDR3 regions from genomic DNA. In the source study's methods: Within the assay, amplification of reference gene primers was used to estimate how many nucleated cells each sample contained. Sequence reads were collapsed and filtered to measure the absolute abundance of every unique TCRbeta CDR3 rearrangement. For each sample, productive Simpson clonality was calculated as the square root of Simpson's diversity index across productive rearrangements. TCRdb provides this immuneACCESS table in a form limited to in-frame rearrangements. Some clones are lacking; in checked studies, under half of them reflect an unresolved V gene, and why the rest are absent is not known. That table furnishes V, J and clone size, whereas the DNA furnished D and trimming. The sample records about 12,000 clones, 55% to 80% of which are singletons. The top ten clonotypes cover roughly 30% of the sample.

Whole blood was collected in K2EDTA tubes by collaborating institutions according to the institutions' own protocols. For TCRbeta analysis, collaborators shipped samples in one of three forms: frozen whole blood, isolated PBMCs, or DNA extracted from either of those sample types. With respect to this clone: The specificity of this receptor is unknown. The sample holds no much larger clone one base away, and base qualities are not on file.

The V and J genes are TRBV6-1 and TRBJ1-5; the central 10 bases match TRBD1. The source of this sequence is a human donor in a cohort sampled during active COVID-19. The specimen sequenced was peripheral blood. The CDR3 region: CASSAHGTGVGQPQHF. The nucleotide sequence reads as follows: TGTGCCAGCAGTGCTCACGGGACAGGGGTGGGTCAGCCCCAGCATTTT.